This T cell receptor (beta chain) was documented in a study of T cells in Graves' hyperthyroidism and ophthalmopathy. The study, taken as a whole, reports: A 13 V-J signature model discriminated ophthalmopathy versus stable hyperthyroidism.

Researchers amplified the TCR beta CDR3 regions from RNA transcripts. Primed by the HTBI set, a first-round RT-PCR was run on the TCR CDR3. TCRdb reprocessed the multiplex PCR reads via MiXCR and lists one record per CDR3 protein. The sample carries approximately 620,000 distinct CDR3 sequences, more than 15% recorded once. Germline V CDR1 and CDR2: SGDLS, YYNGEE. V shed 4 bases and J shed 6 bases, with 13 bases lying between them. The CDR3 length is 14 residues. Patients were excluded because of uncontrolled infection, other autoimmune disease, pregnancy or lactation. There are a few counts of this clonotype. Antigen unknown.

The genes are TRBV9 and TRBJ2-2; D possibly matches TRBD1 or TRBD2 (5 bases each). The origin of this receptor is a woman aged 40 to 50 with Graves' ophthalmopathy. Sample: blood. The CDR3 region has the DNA TGTGCCAGCAGCCTGGAATGGGGGTCCGGGGAGCTGTTTTTT. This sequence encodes CASSLEWGSGELFF.